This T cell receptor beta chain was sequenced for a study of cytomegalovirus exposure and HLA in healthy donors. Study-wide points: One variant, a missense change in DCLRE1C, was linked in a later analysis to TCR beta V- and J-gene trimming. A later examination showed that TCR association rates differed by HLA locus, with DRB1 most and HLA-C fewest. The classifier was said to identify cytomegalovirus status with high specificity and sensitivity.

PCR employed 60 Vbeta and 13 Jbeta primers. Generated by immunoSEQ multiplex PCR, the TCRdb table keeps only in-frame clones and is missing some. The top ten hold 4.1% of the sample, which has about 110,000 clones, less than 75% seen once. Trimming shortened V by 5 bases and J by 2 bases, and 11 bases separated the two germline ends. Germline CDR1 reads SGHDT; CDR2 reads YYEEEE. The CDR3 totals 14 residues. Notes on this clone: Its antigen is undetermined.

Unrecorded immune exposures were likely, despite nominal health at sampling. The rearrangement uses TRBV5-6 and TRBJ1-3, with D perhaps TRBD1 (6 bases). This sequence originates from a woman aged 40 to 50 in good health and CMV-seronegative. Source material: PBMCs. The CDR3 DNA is TGTGCCAGCAGTGTAGGGGGGGCTGGAAACACCATATATTTT. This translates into CASSVGGAGNTIYF.